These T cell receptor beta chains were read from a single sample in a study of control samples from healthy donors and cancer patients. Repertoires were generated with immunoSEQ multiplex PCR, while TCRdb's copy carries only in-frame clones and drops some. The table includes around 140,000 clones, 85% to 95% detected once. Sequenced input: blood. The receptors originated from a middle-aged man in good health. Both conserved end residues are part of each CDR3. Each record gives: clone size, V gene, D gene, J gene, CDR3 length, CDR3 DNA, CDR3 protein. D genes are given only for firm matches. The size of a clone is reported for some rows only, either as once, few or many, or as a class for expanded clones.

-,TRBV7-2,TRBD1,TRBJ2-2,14,TGTGCCAGCAACGCAGACAGGGTTCCCGGGGAGCTGTTTTTT,CASNADRVPGELFF
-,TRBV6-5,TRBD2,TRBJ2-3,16,TGTGCCAGCAGTTACTCCCCACTAGCGGGAGTAAGTACGCAGTATTTT,CASSYSPLAGVSTQYF
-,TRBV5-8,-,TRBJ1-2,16,TGTGCCAGCAGCTCGACCCTTAAATTCTGGGACTATGGCTACACCTTC,CASSSTLKFWDYGYTF
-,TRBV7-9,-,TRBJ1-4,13,TGTGCCAGCAGCTTGGCCGCCCATGAAAAACTGTTTTTT,CASSLAAHEKLFF
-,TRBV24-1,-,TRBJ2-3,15,TGTGCCACCTCAAATCCGGGGCCGTCCACAGATACGCAGTATTTT,CATSNPGPSTDTQYF
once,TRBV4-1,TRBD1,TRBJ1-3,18,TGCGCCAGCAGCCTATCACTGGGACAGGGGGTGTCTGGAAACACCATATATTTT,CASSLSLGQGVSGNTIYF
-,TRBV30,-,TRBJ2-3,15,TGTGCCTGGAGTAGGTCCCTTAGTAGCACAGATACGCAGTATTTT,CAWSRSLSSTDTQYF
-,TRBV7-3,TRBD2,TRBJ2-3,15,TGTGCCAGCAGCCTACTAGCGGGGGGGCGCGATACGCAGTATTTT,CASSLLAGGRDTQYF
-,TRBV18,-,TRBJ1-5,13,TGTGCCAGCTCACCAGACGCAAATCAGCCCCAGCATTTT,CASSPDANQPQHF
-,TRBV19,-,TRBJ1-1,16,TGTGCCAGTAGAGTGGCCCAGGGTGGAGGAGACACTGAAGCTTTCTTT,CASRVAQGGGDTEAFF
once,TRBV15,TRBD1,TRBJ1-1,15,TGTGCCACCAGCGGAGACAGGGGTATGGACACTGAAGCTTTCTTT,CATSGDRGMDTEAFF
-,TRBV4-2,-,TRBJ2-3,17,TGTGCCAGCAGCCGAAATTTAGCGGTGGGGAGCACAGATACGCAGTATTTT,CASSRNLAVGSTDTQYF
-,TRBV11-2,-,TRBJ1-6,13,TGTGCCAGCAGCTTAGAGGTTTTGGATTTCCTCCACTTT,CASSLEVLDFLHF
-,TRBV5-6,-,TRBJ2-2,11,TGTGCCAGCAGCTTGGCCGGGGAGCTGTTTTTT,CASSLAGELFF
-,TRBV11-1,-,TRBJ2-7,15,TGTGCCAGCAGCTTACTGTCTAGCGCATCCTACGAGCAGTACTTC,CASSLLSSASYEQYF
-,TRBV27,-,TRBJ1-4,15,TGTGCCAGCAGCTTGGACGGACTCCCTAATGAAAAACTGTTTTTT,CASSLDGLPNEKLFF
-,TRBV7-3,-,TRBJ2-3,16,TGTGCCAGCAGCCCCGGCGTGGGGGGCTTTACCGATACGCAGTATTTT,CASSPGVGGFTDTQYF
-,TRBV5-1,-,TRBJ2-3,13,TGCGCCAGCAGCTTGCCGTTCACAGATACGCAGTATTTT,CASSLPFTDTQYF
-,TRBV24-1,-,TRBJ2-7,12,TGTGCCACCAGTGATTGGGACTACGAGCAGTACTTC,CATSDWDYEQYF
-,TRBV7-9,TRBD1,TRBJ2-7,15,TGTGCCAGCAGCTCGGGACAGCTTCAATTCGACGAGCAGTACTTC,CASSSGQLQFDEQYF
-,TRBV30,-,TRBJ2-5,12,TGTGCCTGTAGACAGGGAGGAGAGACCCAGTACTTC,CACRQGGETQYF
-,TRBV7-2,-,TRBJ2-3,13,TGTGCCAGCAGCTCCCGTGCCTCGGATACGCAGTATTTT,CASSSRASDTQYF
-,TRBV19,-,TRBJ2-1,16,TGTGCCAGTAGTGGGGGGTGGGACAGACCCTACAATGAGCAGTTCTTC,CASSGGWDRPYNEQFF